This passage covers 23 T cell receptor beta chains from one sample sequenced in a study of PD-1 blockade in classical Hodgkin lymphoma. Every patient experienced relapse after autologous stem cell transplantation, and brentuximab vedotin exposure varied. Sequenced by immunoSEQ multiplex PCR; TCRdb stores in-frame clones only, minus some. The data contain about 84,000 clones, about 89% of them seen just once; the ten biggest clones take up 22%. The sequences come from peripheral blood mononuclear cells (PBMCs), collected at baseline. Receptors originate from a human donor with classical Hodgkin lymphoma.

CDR3: CASSFRGDFDNEQFF. The CDR3 nucleotides read TGCGCCAGCAGCTTTAGGGGGGACTTCGACAATGAGCAGTTCTTC. The rearrangement links TRBV5-1 to TRBJ2-1; D is perhaps TRBD1 or TRBD2 (6 bases each). There are 15 residues in the CDR3. Germline V gene sequence: CDR1 SGHRS, CDR2 YFSETQ. Trimming cost V 2 bases and J 5 bases, with 14 bases left between them.

This clone occurred once. The chain uses TRBV4-3 and TRBJ1-4; D is ambiguous. Germline V lookup: CDR1 LGHNA, CDR2 YSLEER. The ends were cut back, 0 bases at V and 2 bases at J, with 10 bases in the middle. The CDR3 runs to 16 residues. CDR3 region: CASSQESEMTNEKLFF. The DNA for the CDR3 is TGCGCCAGCAGCCAAGAATCGGAGATGACTAATGAAAAACTGTTTTTT.

J is TRBJ2-2 and V is TRBV30; no firm D call. This CDR3 comprises 13 residues. Germline-derived CDR1 and CDR2 are GTSNPN and SVGIG (reference sequence). The V end lost 3 bases, the J end lost 6 bases, and 11 bases lay between the germline ends. The CDR3 region is CAWRVLDAGELFF. The CDR3 DNA is TGTGCCTGGAGGGTCTTGGACGCCGGGGAGCTGTTTTTT.

This clone was observed a few times. The V and J genes are TRBV2 and TRBJ2-7; possibly TRBD1 for D (6 bases). Germline loops: CDR1 SNHLY, CDR2 FYNNEI. The V end was cut by 6 bases, the J end by 3 bases, with 12 bases between. The CDR3 has 13 amino acids. The CDR3 region has the DNA TGTGCCAGCAGCCGACAGGAGAACTACGAGCAGTACTTC. Its protein is CASSRQENYEQYF.

This clone showed up just once. This rearrangement joins TRBV6-5 to TRBJ1-2; possible D gene TRBD1, 5 bases. Germline assignment: CDR1 MNHEY and CDR2 SVGAGI. This CDR3 comprises 16 residues. Trimming removed 0 bases from V and 8 bases from J, with 19 bases in between. The CDR3 is CASSYSISSQGGGYTF. The CDR3 bases are TGTGCCAGCAGTTACTCGATAAGTAGCCAGGGCGGCGGCTACACCTTC.

This CDR3 reads CASSLEETLFYEQYF. The CDR3 DNA is TGTGCCAGCAGCTTGGAAGAGACACTATTCTACGAGCAGTACTTC. The rearrangement joins TRBV5-8 to TRBJ2-7; no definite D call. This CDR3 comprises 15 residues. V lost 0 bases, J lost 3 bases, and 13 bases lay in between. CDR1 and CDR2 (germline): SGHTS, YDEGEE. The whole variable domain, remainder taken from reference TRBV5-8 and TRBJ2-7, is EAGVTQSPTHLIKTRGQQATLRCSPISGHTSVYWYQQALGLGLQFLLWYDEGEERNRGNFPPRFSGRQFPNYSSELNVNALELEDSALYLCASSLEETLFYEQYFGPGTRLTVT.

The chain combines TRBV2 with TRBJ2-3; possibly TRBD2 for D (7 bases). Germline V gene data show CDR1 as SNHLY and CDR2 as FYNNEI. The ends were cut back, 2 bases at V and 2 bases at J, with 17 bases in the middle. This CDR3 has 17 amino acids. The DNA for the CDR3 is TGTGCCAGCAGTGAAAGAGGGGGACTACAGACCACAGATACGCAGTATTTT. Protein product: CASSERGGLQTTDTQYF.

The chain couples TRBV27 to TRBJ2-7, with 10 bases fitting TRBD2. Trimming at V came to 0 bases and at J to 4 bases, leaving 3 bases not matched to a gene. The germline V gene encodes CDR1 MNHEY and CDR2 SMNVEV (reference sequence). There are 15 residues in the CDR3. CDR3 sequence reads: CASSLSWTSGYEQYF. Here the CDR3 DNA reads TGTGCCAGCAGTTTATCCTGGACTAGCGGTTACGAGCAGTACTTC.

The chain uses TRBV4-2 and TRBJ2-7; weak D call: TRBD1 (5 bases). Germline V gene lookup returns CDR1 LGHNA and CDR2 YNFKEQ. With 0 bases removed from V and 4 bases from J, the gap between germline ends came to 10 bases. This CDR3 spans 14 amino acids. Written as DNA, the CDR3 is TGTGCCAGCAGCCAAGATACAGGAGATTACGAGCAGTACTTC. It encodes CASSQDTGDYEQYF.

The chain links TRBV28 to TRBJ1-5; unclear D gene. CDR3 size: 14 residues. Looked up from germline, CDR1 is MDHEN and CDR2 is SYDVKM. V gave up 10 bases and J gave up 5 bases, with 18 bases separating them. The CDR3 sequence is CATLPASRDQPQHF. In nucleotides, the CDR3 is TGTGCCACCCTGCCGGCCTCGAGGGATCAGCCCCAGCATTTT.

The rearrangement joins TRBV28 to TRBJ1-5; tentatively, D is TRBD1 (5 bases). This CDR3 spans 15 amino acids. Between the trimmed V and J ends, which lost 6 bases and 0 bases, there was a span of 12 bases. In germline, CDR1 is MDHEN, CDR2 SYDVKM. The DNA of the CDR3 is TGTGCCAGCAGGACCGGGACCCGTAGCAATCAGCCCCAGCATTTT. Its protein product is CASRTGTRSNQPQHF.

This chain uses TRBV5-1 with TRBJ2-7; the D is unclear. The CDR3 sequence is 14 residues long. The V gene's germline CDR1 is SGHRS and CDR2 YFSETQ. V shed 4 bases and J shed 2 bases, with 13 bases lying between them. The CDR3 DNA reads as TGCGCCAGCAGCCCCTCGGAGAGAGCCTACGAGCAGTACTTC. Protein sequence: CASSPSERAYEQYF.

The V gene is TRBV11-2, the J gene TRBJ2-4, with D perhaps matching TRBD2 (6 bases). Trimming removed 4 bases at V and 0 bases at J, with 16 bases between. The germline V gene encodes CDR1 SGHAT and CDR2 FQNNGV. The CDR3 has 17 residues. For the CDR3, the DNA is TGTGCCAGCAGCTCGGGCGGGACCCCACCAGCCAAAAACATTCAGTACTTC. Translating gives CASSSGGTPPAKNIQYF.

The V call is TRBV10-2, the J call TRBJ2-7; D remains unclear. V dropped 2 bases and J dropped 5 bases, with 19 bases sitting between them. Germline lookup yields CDR1 WSHSY and CDR2 SAAADI. CDR3 length: 16 residues. The CDR3 sequence: CASSEVLFRSPNEQYF. The CDR3 bases are TGCGCCAGCAGTGAGGTTCTCTTCAGGAGCCCCAACGAGCAGTACTTC.

In its sample, this clone was seen a few times. J is TRBJ2-1 and V is TRBV6-6; the D is unclear. The CDR3 is 14 amino acids. Deletions cut 7 bases from V and 1 base from J, with 11 bases between. CDR1 is MNHNY and CDR2 is SVGAGI in the germline V gene (reference sequence). CDR3 residues: CASKTGESYNEQFF. The CDR3 region has the DNA TGTGCCAGCAAAACTGGGGAATCCTACAATGAGCAGTTCTTC.

The V gene is TRBV5-4, the J gene TRBJ2-3; TRBD1 matches 11 bases. V lost 1 base, J lost 4 bases, and 5 bases stayed unmatched. In germline, CDR1 is SGHNT, CDR2 YYREEE (reference sequence). The CDR3 is 16 amino acids. CDR3 coding DNA: TGTGCCAGCAGCTTGTATCGGGACAGGGGGGCAGATACGCAGTATTTT. This encodes CASSLYRDRGADTQYF.

This chain links TRBV6-5 with TRBJ1-1; D gene ambiguous. Per germline, CDR1 MNHEY and CDR2 SVGAGI. Trimming shortened V by 5 bases and J by 1 base, and 8 bases separated the two germline ends. The CDR3 totals 13 residues. The CDR3 is CASSDLGNTEAFF. CDR3 in DNA: TGTGCCAGCAGTGACCTGGGGAACACTGAAGCTTTCTTT.

This chain connects TRBV28 to TRBJ1-1; maybe TRBD1 (6 bases). Per germline, CDR1 MDHEN and CDR2 SYDVKM. The length of the CDR3 is 16 residues. Trimming removed 4 bases from V and 11 bases from J, with 26 bases in between. The CDR3 loop is CASSSRAQGLRKGAFF. The DNA for the CDR3 is TGTGCCAGCAGTTCACGCGCACAGGGTTTGAGGAAAGGGGCTTTCTTT.

The genes are TRBV1 and TRBJ1-1. TRBV1 is described as a pseudogene. CDR3 size: 17 residues. DNA of the CDR3: TGCACCAGCAGCCACGAGGGAACGGACGGTGTGGACACTGAAGCTTTCTTT. Amino acid sequence: CTSSHEGTDGVDTEAFF.

The J gene is TRBJ1-1, the V gene TRBV28, with TRBD1 identical over 8 bases. The CDR3 has 17 amino acids. CDR1 is MDHEN, CDR2 SYDVKM, per germline. The V gene end was trimmed by 9 bases and the J gene end by 1 base; junction bases not matched to a gene: 16. The CDR3 sequence is CASQYKDRQGPNTEAFF. As DNA, the CDR3 is TGTGCCAGTCAATATAAGGATCGACAGGGGCCGAACACTGAAGCTTTCTTT.

The gene calls are TRBV11-2 and TRBJ1-2, with unresolved D. The CDR3 consists of 12 residues. Germline CDR1 SGHAT, CDR2 FQNNGV. Trimming shortened V by 5 bases and J by 8 bases, and 12 bases separated the two germline ends. This chain's CDR3 is CASSHQERGYTF. In nucleotides, the CDR3 is TGTGCCAGCAGCCACCAGGAGAGGGGCTACACCTTC.

The chain has TRBV19 and TRBJ1-1; no definite D call. Per germline, CDR1 LNHDA and CDR2 SQIVND (reference sequence). The CDR3 length is 13 residues. V was shortened by 6 bases and J by 2 bases, with 10 bases between the two germline ends. The CDR3 DNA follows: TGTGCCAGTAGGGGGTCGGCAAACACTGAAGCTTTCTTT. It encodes CASRGSANTEAFF.

The V call is TRBV14, the J call TRBJ2-5, with 7 bases matching TRBD1. The germline CDR1 and CDR2 sequences are SGHDN and FVKESK. J gave up 4 bases and V 3 bases, and 11 bases lay outside the gene matches. The CDR3 extends over 16 amino acids. The CDR3 DNA reads as TGTGCCAGCAGCCAGAGCATCACAGGGGCGGCAGAGACCCAGTACTTC. Its translation: CASSQSITGAAETQYF.